This entry concerns a single T cell receptor (beta chain). Its antigen is currently unknown. The data were taken from a study of PD-L1 blockade in urothelial cancer. As for the study in general: Atezolizumab 1,200 mg was given intravenously every 3 weeks, starting 2014. Analyzed time points were 3 weeks (second dose) and 6 weeks after therapy began. Findings of the study overall: Below-median pretreatment blood TCR clonality was associated with improved progression-free and overall survival.

CDR3 length: 17 amino acids. From germline, CDR1 is ENHRY and CDR2 SYGVKD. V lost 0 bases and J lost 3, with 15 bases in between. All patients handed over anywhere from 1 to 8 samples, pretreatment and on-treatment. The assay was immunoSEQ multiplex PCR, and TCRdb's table has in-frame clones only and misses some. This sample has roughly 60,000 clones, with roughly 87% found just once. Sequencing used PBMCs, obtained around atezolizumab (anti-PD-L1) treatment. This TCR was recovered from a man between 65 and 85 years old with urothelial cancer. V is TRBV10-3 and J is TRBJ2-1; possibly TRBD1 for D (6 bases). The CDR3 sequence: CAISESRGYTHYNEQFF. The CDR3, as DNA: TGTGCCATCAGTGAGTCGAGGGGGTACACCCACTACAATGAGCAGTTCTTC.